This TCR beta chain was found in a study of neoadjuvant nivolumab and ipilimumab in lung cancer. Whole-study results and caveats: TCR clonality did not significantly correlate with pathologic tumor regression. Resected-tumor TCR richness correlated positively with pretherapy blood richness.

Comments on this clone: Its antigen is unknown.

Trimming shortened V by 2 bases and J by 9 bases, and 9 bases separated the two germline ends. Germline V gene sequence: CDR1 SGHNT, CDR2 YYREEE (reference sequence). The CDR3 runs to 12 residues. Sequenced by immunoSEQ multiplex PCR; TCRdb stores in-frame clones only, minus some. The table shows around 24,000 clones, with roughly 80% occurring only once. V is TRBV5-4 and J is TRBJ2-1; D gene uncertain. Sequencing used tumor tissue, obtained after neoadjuvant nivolumab, alone or with ipilimumab, at or shortly before surgery. This TCR was sampled from an adult with non-small cell lung cancer. CDR3 nucleotides: TGTGCCAGCAGCTTCGGGCTCGCTGAGCAGTTCTTC. Its protein is CASSFGLAEQFF.